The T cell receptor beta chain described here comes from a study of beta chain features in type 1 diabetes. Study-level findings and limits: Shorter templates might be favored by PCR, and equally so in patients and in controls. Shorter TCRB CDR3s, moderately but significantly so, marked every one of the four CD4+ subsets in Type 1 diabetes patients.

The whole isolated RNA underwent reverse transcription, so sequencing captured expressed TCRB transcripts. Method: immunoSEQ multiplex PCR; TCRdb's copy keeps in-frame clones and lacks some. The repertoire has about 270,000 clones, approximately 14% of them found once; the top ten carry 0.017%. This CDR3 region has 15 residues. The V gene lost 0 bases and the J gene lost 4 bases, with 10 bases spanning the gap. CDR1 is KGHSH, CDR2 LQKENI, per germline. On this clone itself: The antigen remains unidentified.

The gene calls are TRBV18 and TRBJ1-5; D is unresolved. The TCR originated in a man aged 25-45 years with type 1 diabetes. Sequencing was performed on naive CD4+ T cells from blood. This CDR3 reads CASSPPIRQNQPQHF. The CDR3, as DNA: TGTGCCAGCTCACCACCGATCAGGCAAAATCAGCCCCAGCATTTT.